This TCR beta chain was profiled in a study of identical twins. The germline V gene encodes CDR1 DFQATT and CDR2 SNEGSKA (reference sequence). Trimming took 1 base from V and 3 from J, leaving 13 bases between them. The CDR3 runs 14 residues. In its sample, this clonotype was seen a few times. cDNA molecules carried unique molecular identifiers, and template switching added a universal primer site. TCRdb used MiXCR to reprocess the 5' RACE reads, holding one entry per CDR3 protein. The data hold 1.5 million to 2 million distinct CDR3 sequences, with about 31% observed a single time. Healthy Caucasian donors formed the entire cohort.

The chain is built from TRBV20-1 and TRBJ2-7; tentatively, D is TRBD2 (5 bases). The specimen was cord blood. The receptor's source is a newborn girl in good health. For the CDR3, the DNA is TGCAGTGCTAGAGGTCCTAGCTCGATCTACGAGCAGTACTTC. This translates into CSARGPSSIYEQYF.